This T cell receptor beta chain is drawn from a study of neurological immune-mediated disorders. Germline V gene lookup returns CDR1 SGHVS and CDR2 FNYEAQ. J was trimmed by 5 bases and V by 2 bases; bases with no gene match: 13. The length of the CDR3 is 17 residues. Broader study findings: The repertoires of 18 of 34 multiple sclerosis patients were placed by phylogenetic grouping in a single related-CDR3 cluster, which may be a signature. The study found no CDR3 amino acid sequences shared by expanded clones across subjects, suggesting private repertoires in all groups. TCR clonal expansion peaked in HTLV-1-associated myelopathy patients and was lowest in multiple sclerosis patients.

Ten or more counts support this clonotype. What it binds is not known. Synthesis of cDNA was carried out by template-switch 5'RACE. The reaction used 10-nucleotide random UMIs. TCRdb fed the 5' RACE reads into MiXCR, producing one record per CDR3 protein. The repertoire consists of over 65,000 distinct CDR3 sequences, with 2.5% to 3% occurring once and the leading ten covering 1.1%. The J gene is TRBJ2-5, the V gene TRBV7-6; the match to TRBD2 covers 8 bases. The sample taken for sequencing was PBMCs. The origin of this receptor is a woman under 40 with multiple sclerosis. The CDR3 protein is CASSLTFTEAGEETQYF. For the CDR3, the DNA is TGTGCCAGCAGCTTAACATTTACGGAAGCGGGAGAGGAGACCCAGTACTTC.